This T cell receptor (beta chain) was profiled in a study of early T cells in non-severe SARS-CoV-2 infection. Germline-derived CDR1 and CDR2 are SGDLS and YYNGEE. The length of the CDR3 is 15 residues. Trimming took off 3 bases at V and 2 bases at J, with 13 bases between the two ends. Each CDR3 protein gets one entry after TCRdb re-called the 5' RACE reads with MiXCR. The data show about 69,000 distinct CDR3 sequences, about an eighth seen once. This clonotype was observed many times. The TCR originated in an adult who was a healthcare worker with PCR-confirmed SARS-CoV-2 infection or an uninfected control (not recorded which). The gene calls are TRBV9 and TRBJ2-3; D remains unclear. Sequenced sample: whole blood. The CDR3 is CASSALGRNTDTQYF. The CDR3, as DNA: TGTGCCAGCAGCGCATTGGGCAGGAACACAGATACGCAGTATTTT. Complete variable domain (other parts from reference TRBV9 and TRBJ2-3): DSGVTQTPKHLITATGQRVTLRCSPRSGDLSVYWYQQSLDQGLQFLIQYYNGEERAKGNILERFSAQQFPDLHSELNLSSLELGDSALYFCASSALGRNTDTQYFGPGTRLTVL.